The 15 T cell receptor beta chains reported below all come from one sample, sequenced in a study of vaccination effects on CD4 cells after COVID-19. Their antigen targets remain unknown. The table came from immunoSEQ multiplex PCR; TCRdb's copy has only in-frame clones and leaves some out. The data hold about 59,000 clones, with about 73% observed a single time. Expansion of antigen-specific CD4+ T cells with viral peptide pools was carried out by the ViraFEST assay before sequencing. Once cultured for 10 days, the cells underwent separation to obtain CD4+ T cells. Of the BNT162b2 and mRNA-1273 vaccines, participants received two doses of one or the other. Source: CD4+ T cells from PBMCs cultured with HCoV-OC43 spike peptides, taken after COVID-19 vaccination. Sample subset: HCoV-OC43 spike overlapping peptide pool stimulation. The source is a human donor who received a COVID-19 vaccine.

The rearrangement joins TRBV24-1 to TRBJ2-1, with a possible D match to TRBD1 (6 bases). Germline CDR1 reads KGHDR; CDR2 reads SFDVKD. Trimming cost V 9 bases and J 5 bases, with 19 bases left between them. The CDR3 spans 15 residues. The CDR3 region is CATSSKGHTDNEQFF. DNA of the CDR3: TGTGCCACCTCTTCAAAGGGACACACGGACAATGAGCAGTTCTTC.

The J gene is TRBJ2-3, the V gene TRBV18; D might be TRBD2 (6 bases). The CDR3 is made up of 13 amino acids. Germline V gives CDR1 KGHSH, CDR2 LQKENI. The V end lost 4 bases, the J end lost 4 bases, and 9 bases lay between the germline ends. Written as DNA, the CDR3 is TGTGCCAGCTCACTCGGGAGTGCAGATACGCAGTATTTT. This codes for CASSLGSADTQYF.

This clone showed up just once. The rearrangement links TRBV14 to TRBJ2-1; weak D call: TRBD1 (6 bases). From germline, CDR1 is SGHDN and CDR2 FVKESK. The CDR3 has 18 residues. Trimming pared 5 bases from V and 5 bases from J, leaving 25 bases between. The DNA of the CDR3 is TGTGCCAGCAGCGGGGGACAACTACAGGTCGGTGCTCACAATGAGCAGTTCTTC. Residues: CASSGGQLQVGAHNEQFF.

The V call is TRBV13, the J call TRBJ1-3, with D perhaps TRBD1 (5 bases). Germline lookup yields CDR1 PRHDT and CDR2 FYEKMQ (reference sequence). The CDR3 is made up of 16 amino acids. Trimming took off 0 bases at V and 4 bases at J, with 13 bases between the two ends. The CDR3 region has the DNA TGTGCCAGCAGCTTAGGCCAGGGCCGCCTGGGAAACACCATATATTTT. Translated: CASSLGQGRLGNTIYF.

The chain links TRBV9 to TRBJ2-2; D remains unclear. The CDR3 is 13 residues long. Germline V CDR1 and CDR2: SGDLS, YYNGEE. Deletions cut 4 bases from V and 7 bases from J, with 11 bases between. CDR3 nucleotide sequence: TGTGCCAGCAGCCTCTGGACCGGCGGGGAGCTGTTTTTT. Protein product: CASSLWTGGELFF.

The chain uses TRBV5-1 and TRBJ2-7; no reliable D call. CDR3 length: 14 residues. The ends were cut back, 7 bases at V and 3 bases at J, with 17 bases in the middle. The germline gives CDR1 SGHRS, CDR2 YFSETQ. CDR3 protein: CASAPPGEVYEQYV. Written as DNA, the CDR3 is TGCGCCAGCGCCCCCCCCGGAGAGGTCTACGAGCAGTACGTC.

The CDR3 sequence is CASSLAGTGANVLTF. The DNA for the CDR3 is TGCGCCAGCAGCCTGGCAGGGACTGGGGCCAACGTCCTGACTTTC. The chain combines TRBV4-3 with TRBJ2-6; TRBD1 might be the D (5 bases). With 4 bases removed from V and 2 bases from J, the gap between germline ends came to 9 bases. CDR3 size: 15 residues. Germline lookup yields CDR1 LGHNA and CDR2 YSLEER.

This clone was counted between two and nine times. V gene TRBV3-1 (or the pseudogene TRBV3-2) combines with J gene TRBJ2-1; possibly TRBD2 for D (7 bases). Germline V gene lookup returns CDR1 LGHDT and CDR2 YNNKEL (reference sequence). This CDR3 contains 12 residues. The V end lost 4 bases, the J end lost 8 bases, and 9 bases lay between the germline ends. CDR3 nucleotide sequence: TGTGCCAGCAGCCGGGGGGGCCATGAGCAGTTCTTC. Translated: CASSRGGHEQFF.

The chain recombines TRBV6-5 with TRBJ1-2; tentatively, D is TRBD1 (5 bases). There are 14 residues in the CDR3. From germline, CDR1 is MNHEY and CDR2 SVGAGI. V lost 4 bases to trimming and J lost 6 bases, with 15 bases between them. In DNA form, the CDR3 reads TGTGCCAGCAGTTCGGGGGAGTTTCACGATGGCTACACCTTC. It translates to CASSSGEFHDGYTF.

This rearrangement joins TRBV3-1 (or the pseudogene TRBV3-2) to TRBJ2-7; D remains ambiguous. CDR1 and CDR2 from the germline V gene are LGHDT and YNNKEL (reference sequence). V shed 3 bases and J shed 5 bases, with 8 bases lying between them. CDR3 length: 12 amino acids. The DNA for the CDR3 is TGTGCCAGCAGCCACCTCGGAGACGAGCAGTACGTC. Its translation is CASSHLGDEQYV.

The rearrangement links TRBV5-6 to TRBJ1-1; TRBD1 is a possible D gene (6 bases). Germline CDR1 is SGHDT and CDR2 is YYEEEE. Trimming removed 0 bases from V and 3 bases from J, with 15 bases in between. This CDR3 is 16 amino acids long. As DNA, the CDR3 is TGTGCCAGCAGCTTGGCCTGGGAGGGGGGGGACACTGAAGCTTTCTTT. Its translation: CASSLAWEGGDTEAFF.

This chain uses TRBV6-5 with TRBJ1-1; D uncertain. The CDR3 is 16 amino acids. V was clipped by 0 bases and J by 1 base, with 12 bases between them. Per the germline V gene, CDR1 is MNHEY and CDR2 is SVGAGI. CDR3 DNA: TGTGCCAGCAGTTACTCGTTCACAACCCCGAACACTGAAGCTTTCTTT. Protein product: CASSYSFTTPNTEAFF.

The chain recombines TRBV6-2 or TRBV6-3 with TRBJ2-5, with D unclear. The length of the CDR3 is 10 residues. Looked up from germline, CDR1 is MNHEY and CDR2 is SVGEGT. V was cut by 6 bases and J by 4 bases, with 3 bases left in between. DNA for the CDR3: TGTGCCAGCAGCCGAGAGACCCAGTACTTC. It codes for CASSRETQYF.

This chain joins TRBV6-6 and TRBJ1-1; 8 bases map to TRBD1. V trimming: 2 bases; J trimming: 6 bases; junction bases outside the gene matches: 2. From germline, CDR1 is MNHNY and CDR2 SVGAGI (reference sequence). This CDR3 has 13 residues. The CDR3 region has the DNA TGTGCCAGCAGTTACCCAGGGGGCTCTGAAGCTTTCTTT. It yields the protein CASSYPGGSEAFF.

The gene calls are TRBV7-3 and TRBJ2-3; 8 positions agree with TRBD2. V dropped 4 bases and J dropped 4; count of bases not matched to a gene: 7. The CDR3 contains 15 residues. The germline V gene encodes CDR1 SGHTA and CDR2 FQGTGA. The chain's CDR3 is CASSSRSGGADTQYF. The CDR3 DNA reads TGTGCCAGCAGCTCCCGAAGCGGGGGCGCAGATACGCAGTATTTT.